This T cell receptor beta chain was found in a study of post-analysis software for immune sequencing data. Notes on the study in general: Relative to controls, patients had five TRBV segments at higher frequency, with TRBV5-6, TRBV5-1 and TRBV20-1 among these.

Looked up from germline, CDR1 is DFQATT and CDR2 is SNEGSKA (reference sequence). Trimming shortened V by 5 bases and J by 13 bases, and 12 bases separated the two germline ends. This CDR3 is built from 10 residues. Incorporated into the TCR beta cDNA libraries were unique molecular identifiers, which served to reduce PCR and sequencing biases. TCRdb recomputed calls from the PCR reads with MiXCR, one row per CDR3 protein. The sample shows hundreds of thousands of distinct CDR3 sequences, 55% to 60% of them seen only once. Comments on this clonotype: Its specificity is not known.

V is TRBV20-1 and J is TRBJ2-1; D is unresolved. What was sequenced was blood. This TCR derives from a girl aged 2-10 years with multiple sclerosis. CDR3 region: CSAVQETQFF. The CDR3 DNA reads TGCAGTGCTGTCCAAGAGACCCAGTTCTTC.